The present entry profiles one T cell receptor (beta chain) with its context. Antigen: not known. PCR amplification relied on 60 Vbeta primers (plus 13 Jbeta primers). The repertoire was sequenced with immunoSEQ multiplex PCR; TCRdb's copy has only in-frame clones and lacks some. This sample carries more than 100,000 clones, approximately 10% of them seen once, and the ten largest clones take roughly 7%. The germline V and J ends were trimmed by 1 base and 4 bases, with 16 bases remaining between them. The CDR3 is made up of 16 amino acids. CDR1 is SNHLY and CDR2 is FYNNEI in the germline V gene. The data are from a study of cytomegalovirus exposure and HLA in healthy donors. Study as a whole: From approximately 170 million T cells, an earlier analysis saw some 120 million unique TCR beta sequences.

Study outcomes and limitations: V segments that were indistinguishable, TRBV6-2 and TRBV6-3 among them, were omitted from analysis. A later examination showed that TCR association rates differed by HLA locus, with DRB1 most and HLA-C fewest.

J is TRBJ1-2 and V is TRBV2; weak D call: TRBD1 (5 bases). This TCR was sampled from a woman between 40 and 50 years old in good health and CMV-seropositive. Specimen: PBMCs. DNA of the CDR3: TGTGCCAGCAGTGAAGGCGGAAGGGGAAATTTCTATGGCTACACCTTC. It encodes CASSEGGRGNFYGYTF.